These 22 T cell receptor beta chains were all obtained from the same sample, sequenced in a study of T cell repertoires in cytomegalovirus infection. TCRdb passed the reads through MiXCR, listing each CDR3 protein once. In the table there are hundreds of thousands of distinct CDR3 sequences, under 40% of which are singletons. Specimen: PBMCs. The receptors here all came from a human donor in good health (CMV status not recorded). Some clones in this sample may be carry-over from other donors' samples.

This rearrangement joins TRBV7-2 to TRBJ1-3; D is possibly TRBD1 (6 bases). The germline CDR1 and CDR2 sequences are SGHTA and FQGNSA. Trimming pared 5 bases from V and 6 bases from J, leaving 17 bases between. The CDR3 runs to 15 residues. The CDR3, as DNA: TGTGCCAGCAGCATGTCCGGGACACCCAAAAACACCATATATTTT. Its translation: CASSMSGTPKNTIYF. The full variable domain, rest sourced from reference TRBV7-2 and TRBJ1-3, is GAGVSQSPSNKVTEKGKDVELRCDPISGHTALYWYRQSLGQGLEFLIYFQGNSAPDKSGLPSDRFSAERTGGSVSTLTIQRTQQEDSAVYLCASSMSGTPKNTIYFGEGSWLTVV.

The table lists this clonotype with a few counts. This chain connects TRBV6-6 to TRBJ1-1, with D unresolved. Between the trimmed V and J ends, which lost 5 bases and 3 bases, there was a span of 16 bases. The CDR3 is made up of 15 amino acids. The germline V gene has CDR1 MNHNY and CDR2 SVGAGI (reference sequence). CDR3 bases: TGTGCCAGCAGTACCAACCGAGGTGGGGACACTGAAGCTTTCTTT. This gives the protein CASSTNRGGDTEAFF.

The chain joins TRBV5-6 to TRBJ2-7; D call uncertain. The V end was cut by 1 base, the J end by 4 bases, with 6 bases between. Per germline, CDR1 SGHDT and CDR2 YYEEEE. The CDR3 is 12 residues long. The CDR3 DNA follows: TGTGCCAGCAGCTTGATGGAATACGAGCAGTACTTC. Protein: CASSLMEYEQYF.

The chain recombines TRBV7-9 with TRBJ2-5; D assignment may be TRBD1 or TRBD2 (5 bases each). Deletions cut 7 bases from V and 6 bases from J, with 21 bases between. The CDR3 length is 15 residues. Germline assignment: CDR1 SEHNR and CDR2 FQNEAQ (reference sequence). For the CDR3, the DNA is TGTGCCAGCATTCCGCGTGGGACGGGTGGGAAGACCCAGTACTTC. Amino acid sequence: CASIPRGTGGKTQYF.

This clonotype was seen a few times. This rearrangement joins TRBV28 to TRBJ1-1; D call uncertain. The germline gives CDR1 MDHEN, CDR2 SYDVKM. V lost 7 bases and J lost 5, with 11 bases in between. This CDR3 region has 12 residues. CDR3 residues: CASTSPGTEAFF. For the CDR3, the DNA is TGTGCCAGCACCAGCCCGGGGACTGAAGCTTTCTTT.

This chain uses TRBV6-5 with TRBJ1-2, with D uncertain. The CDR3 length is 13 residues. The germline V and J ends were trimmed by 5 bases and 6 bases, with 13 bases remaining between them. Germline V gives CDR1 MNHEY, CDR2 SVGAGI. Here the CDR3 reads CASSPGVGDGYTF. In nucleotides, the CDR3 is TGTGCCAGCAGTCCCGGGGTTGGTGATGGCTACACCTTC.

This rearrangement joins TRBV28 to TRBJ1-1; unclear D gene. The CDR3 runs to 14 residues. The germline V and J ends were trimmed by 4 bases and 1 base, with 10 bases remaining between them. Germline CDR1 is MDHEN and CDR2 is SYDVKM. The CDR3 bases are TGTGCCAGCAGTTCCCACCGCAGGAACACTGAAGCTTTCTTT. Its protein product is CASSSHRRNTEAFF.

This clonotype was detected only a few times. This chain links TRBV4-2 with TRBJ1-2; 8 nucleotides line up with TRBD1. The germline V gene has CDR1 LGHNA and CDR2 YNFKEQ. The CDR3 has 13 amino acids. V lost 4 bases and J lost 8; bases outside the gene matches: 6. Written as DNA, the CDR3 is TGTGCCAGCAGCCGAGAGGACAGGGCCGGCTACACCTTC. It encodes CASSREDRAGYTF.

The chain links TRBV5-1 to TRBJ1-4; D ambiguous. CDR1 and CDR2 from the germline V gene are SGHRS and YFSETQ. The CDR3 length is 14 residues. The germline V and J ends were trimmed by 4 bases and 8 bases, with 15 bases remaining between them. The CDR3 protein is CASSPPGKGEKLFF. CDR3 coding DNA: TGCGCCAGCAGCCCCCCCGGGAAAGGCGAAAAACTGTTTTTT.

This clonotype turned up a few times. The rearrangement joins TRBV27 to TRBJ1-4; TRBD1 agrees at 7 bases. Unmatched junction bases numbered 7, after V lost 4 bases and J lost 5 bases. CDR1 is MNHEY, CDR2 SMNVEV, per germline (reference sequence). The CDR3 totals 15 residues. For the CDR3, the DNA is TGTGCCAGCAGTTCCTTCCGGGACAGCAATGAAAAACTGTTTTTT. It yields the protein CASSSFRDSNEKLFF.

Only one count was recorded for this clonotype. Since no conserved phenylalanine or tryptophan closes the CDR3, a read error is the likely cause. The chain carries TRBV15 and TRBJ2-7; 10 nucleotides align to TRBD1. With 3 bases clipped from V and 2 bases from J, the junction kept 4 bases outside the gene matches. The germline V gene encodes CDR1 LNHNV and CDR2 YYDKDF (reference sequence). The CDR3 contains 15 residues. CDR3 amino acids: CATSSPGTGAYEQYL. In nucleotides, the CDR3 is TGTGCCACCAGCAGCCCCGGGACAGGGGCCTACGAGCAGTACTTA.

The CDR3 region is CASGSRDTQYF. In DNA form, the CDR3 reads TGTGCTAGTGGTTCACGGGATACGCAGTATTTT. This chain uses TRBV12-5 with TRBJ2-3; D gene unclear. CDR3 length equals 11 residues. V was cut by 4 bases and J by 6 bases, with 5 bases left in between. Germline loops: CDR1 LGHNT, CDR2 FRNRAP.

This chain joins TRBV11-2 and TRBJ1-2; D remains ambiguous. In germline, CDR1 is SGHAT, CDR2 FQNNGV. The CDR3 runs 14 residues. V was clipped by 3 bases and J by 4 bases, with 12 bases between them. CDR3 sequence (DNA): TGTGCCAGCAGCTTTTGGACGGGTCCCTATGGCTACACCTTC. Its translation: CASSFWTGPYGYTF.

CDR3 residues: CASRSTGGETQYF. In nucleotides, the CDR3 is TGTGCCAGCAGATCTACAGGGGGAGAGACCCAGTACTTC. The V call is TRBV28, the J call TRBJ2-5; 8 nucleotides match TRBD1. V was pared by 6 bases and J by 4 bases, with 4 bases of the junction left unmatched. Germline V gene data show CDR1 as MDHEN and CDR2 as SYDVKM. The CDR3 has 13 residues.

This clonotype was seen a handful of times. The chain couples TRBV6-2 or TRBV6-3 to TRBJ2-7; D possibly corresponds to TRBD1 (5 bases). This CDR3 region has 13 residues. Germline assignment: CDR1 MNHEY and CDR2 SVGEGT. V was shortened by 1 base and J by 6 bases, with 10 bases between the two germline ends. The chain's CDR3 is CASSYLRGSEQYF. DNA for the CDR3: TGTGCCAGCAGTTACTTAAGGGGCTCCGAGCAGTACTTC.

The chain links TRBV7-8 to TRBJ2-1, with TRBD2 matching over 11 bases. The CDR3 has 15 amino acids. In germline, CDR1 is SGHVS, CDR2 FQNEAQ. The J segment lost 5 bases and the V segment lost 5 bases, leaving 5 bases of the junction unmatched. CDR3 sequence reads: CASSTRLAGHNEQFF. The CDR3 region has the DNA TGTGCCAGCAGCACACGACTAGCGGGACACAATGAGCAGTTCTTC.

CDR3 DNA: TGTGCCAGCAGTTATAGACCTCAGACTAGCGGGAGCCGGGATACGCAGTATTTT. Translation gives CASSYRPQTSGSRDTQYF. This chain joins TRBV6-8 and TRBJ2-3, with TRBD2 matching over 12 bases. With 3 bases clipped from V and 6 bases from J, the junction kept 13 bases outside the gene matches. This CDR3 is 18 amino acids long. CDR1 is MNHGY, CDR2 SAAAGT, per germline.

This clonotype was seen a few times. The V call is TRBV19, the J call TRBJ2-1, with D possibly TRBD1 on 6 matching bases. Germline V CDR1 and CDR2: LNHDA, SQIVND (reference sequence). Trimming pared 8 bases from V and 8 bases from J, leaving 16 bases between. This CDR3 has 13 residues. The CDR3 region is CASQYAGVDEQFF. The CDR3, as DNA: TGTGCCAGTCAGTACGCAGGGGTAGATGAGCAGTTCTTC.

A note on this clonotype: A read error may be the cause here, since a much bigger clone is one base away. No conserved phenylalanine or tryptophan is present at the end of the CDR3, so a read error is the likely explanation. Here the CDR3 reads CASSQEKSETPLHL. The CDR3 nucleotides are TGCGCCAGCAGCCAAGAGAAATCGGAAACACCCCTCCACTTG. This chain links TRBV4-1 with TRBJ1-6; no firm D call. V shed 0 bases and J shed 11 bases, with 11 bases lying between them. The CDR3 extends over 14 amino acids. Germline V CDR1 and CDR2: MGHRA, YSYEKL.

This chain links TRBV5-1 with TRBJ2-7, with TRBD2 matching 7 bases. Unmatched junction bases numbered 8, after V lost 0 bases and J lost 2 bases. The CDR3 loop spans 16 amino acids. Germline assignment: CDR1 SGHRS and CDR2 YFSETQ. The DNA of the CDR3 is TGCGCCAGCAGCTTGGTCGAGTCGGCGGGGGCCTACGAGCAGTACTTC. Residues: CASSLVESAGAYEQYF.

About this clonotype itself: One end of the junction fails to match germline, which may point to a read error. This chain links TRBV7-8 with TRBJ1-6; the D gene is possibly TRBD1 (5 bases). Germline V gene data show CDR1 as SGHVS and CDR2 as FQNEAQ. The CDR3 spans 14 residues. CDR3 region: CASSLARGNSPLRF. Here the CDR3 DNA reads TGTGCCAGCAGCTTAGCTAGGGGTAATTCACCCCTCCGCTTT.

The count of this clonotype is one. The genes are TRBV6-2 or TRBV6-3 and TRBJ2-1; D is uncertain. The V and J ends lost 2 bases and 7 bases respectively, with 12 bases between them. CDR3 length equals 14 residues. The germline V gene encodes CDR1 MNHEY and CDR2 SVGEGT. CDR3 sequence reads: CASSYPDVLNEQFF. As DNA, the CDR3 is TGTGCCAGCAGTTACCCGGACGTGTTAAATGAGCAGTTCTTC.